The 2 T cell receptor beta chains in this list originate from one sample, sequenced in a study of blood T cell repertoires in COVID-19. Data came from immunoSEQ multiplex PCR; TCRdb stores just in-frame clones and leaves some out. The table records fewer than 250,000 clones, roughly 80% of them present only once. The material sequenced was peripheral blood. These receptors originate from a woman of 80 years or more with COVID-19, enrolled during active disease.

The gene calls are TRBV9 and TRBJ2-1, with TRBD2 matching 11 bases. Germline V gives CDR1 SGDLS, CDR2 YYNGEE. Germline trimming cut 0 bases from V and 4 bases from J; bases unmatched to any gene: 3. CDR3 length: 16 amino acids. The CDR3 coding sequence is TGTGCCAGCAGCGTAGGGGCTAGCGGGGGGTACAATGAGCAGTTCTTC. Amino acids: CASSVGASGGYNEQFF.

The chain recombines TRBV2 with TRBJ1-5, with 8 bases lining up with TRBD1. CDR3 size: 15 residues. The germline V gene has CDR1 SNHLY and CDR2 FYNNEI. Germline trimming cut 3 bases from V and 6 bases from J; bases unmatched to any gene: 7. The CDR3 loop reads CASSDSGGFFQPQHF. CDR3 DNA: TGTGCCAGCAGTGATTCAGGGGGCTTCTTTCAGCCCCAGCATTTT.